This T cell receptor beta chain derives from a study of blood T cell repertoires in COVID-19. In the study overall: There were acute and convalescent COVID-19 samples, and they came from the United States, Italy and Spain. From T cells, B-cell-depleted T cells, or PBMCs came the material, which was cDNA or gDNA.

Per the study methods: Reference gene primers were amplified, and this amplification served to estimate nucleated cell counts. Generated by immunoSEQ multiplex PCR, the TCRdb table keeps only in-frame clones and is missing some. The V and J calls and clone size come from that table; D and trimming were worked out from the DNA. The data hold about 160,000 clones, with 87% observed a single time. The CDR3 loop spans 14 amino acids. CDR1 MNHEY and CDR2 SVGAGI come from the germline V gene. The ends lost 6 bases at V and 6 bases at J; junction bases unmatched: 6. The sample consisted of peripheral blood. This TCR came from a man older than 75 with acute or convalescent COVID-19. This chain connects TRBV6-5 to TRBJ1-4, with 8 bases lining up with TRBD1. The CDR3 loop reads CASRPTGDYEKLFF. CDR3 in DNA: TGTGCCAGCAGACCGACAGGGGATTATGAAAAACTGTTTTTT.